These T cell receptor beta chains were read from a single sample in a study of Graves' ophthalmopathy and Graves' hyperthyroidism. TCRdb independently ran MiXCR on the multiplex PCR reads; one entry per CDR3 protein. The sample shows some 350,000 distinct CDR3 sequences, approximately 18% of them seen only once. The sequenced sample was peripheral blood. Receptors were obtained from an adult woman with stable Graves' hyperthyroidism. Each CDR3 is given with its conserved first and last residue. D genes are given only for firm matches. A row's size may be missing; if present it is once, few, many or a size class.

cdr3_length	j_call	d_call	clone_size	v_call	cdr3_nt	cdr3_aa
15	TRBJ1-1	-	many	TRBV28	TGTGCCAGCAGTCCCCCTGGGGGGCTGAACACTGAAGCTTTCTTT	CASSPPGGLNTEAFF
14	TRBJ2-5	-	many	TRBV6-5	TGTGCCAGCAGTTACTATGGGACCCAAGAGACCCAGTACTTC	CASSYYGTQETQYF
15	TRBJ1-2	TRBD1	many	TRBV10-3	TGTGCCATCAGTGAGGAGGACAGGGTAGACTATGGCTACACCTTC	CAISEEDRVDYGYTF
15	TRBJ2-2	-	few	TRBV4-1	TGCGCCAGCAGCCAAGCTTCCGGGAAGGCCGGGGAGCTGTTTTTT	CASSQASGKAGELFF
15	TRBJ2-7	TRBD1	many	TRBV11-2	TGTGCCAGCAGCTCGTACAGGGGGTATTCCTACGAGCAGTACTTC	CASSSYRGYSYEQYF
11	TRBJ2-2	-	many	TRBV6-1	TGTGCCAGCAGGGTTTCCGGGGAGCTGTTTTTT	CASRVSGELFF
16	TRBJ1-3	-	few	TRBV18	TGTGCCAGCTCACATGCTTATACCGGGACTGGAAACACCATATATTTT	CASSHAYTGTGNTIYF
18	TRBJ2-7	TRBD1	many	TRBV20-1	TGCAGTGCTAGAGATCTTGGGAACAGGGGGCTGGGGACCAACGAGCAGTACTTC	CSARDLGNRGLGTNEQYF
14	TRBJ1-1	-	few	TRBV19	TGTGCCAGTAGTAACGCCCGGGGGAACACTGAAGCTTTCTTT	CASSNARGNTEAFF
16	TRBJ1-5	-	-	TRBV6-1	TGTGCCAGCATTCGGGGAGGCTCCCGAGGAAATCAGCCCCAGCATTTT	CASIRGGSRGNQPQHF
14	TRBJ1-2	-	many	TRBV30	TGTGCCTGGAGTGTAGTGGGGAAAGGCGATGGCTACACCTTC	CAWSVVGKGDGYTF
14	TRBJ2-2	-	many	TRBV2	TGTGCCATTCAAGTGGAATTTGTCACCGGGGAGCTGTTTTTT	CAIQVEFVTGELFF
13	TRBJ2-7	-	many	TRBV7-8	TGTGCCAGCAGCTTACACATCGACTACGAGCAGTACTTC	CASSLHIDYEQYF
15	TRBJ1-5	-	many	TRBV6-5	TGTGCCAGCAGTTCTGTTCAGTTCAGCAATCAGCCCCAGCATTTT	CASSSVQFSNQPQHF
15	TRBJ1-2	TRBD1	many	TRBV3-1	TGTGCCAGCACCGGCCGGGGACAGGGACTATATGGCTACACCTTC	CASTGRGQGLYGYTF
14	TRBJ1-6	-	many	TRBV9	TGTGCCAGCAGCTCCAACAGGGAGAGTTCACCCCTCCACTTT	CASSSNRESSPLHF
14	TRBJ2-1	TRBD2	-	TRBV19	TGTGCCAGCAAGGCGGGGGGCATGAGGGATGAGCAGTTCTTC	CASKAGGMRDEQFF
14	TRBJ2-5	TRBD2	many	TRBV27	TGTGCCAGCAGGACTAGCGGGATAGGTGAGACCCAGTACTTC	CASRTSGIGETQYF
15	TRBJ1-1	-	many	TRBV28	TGTGCCAGCAGTTTTTTGTTTCAGGGGTACGTTGAAGCTTTCTTT	CASSFLFQGYVEAFF
13	TRBJ2-7	-	many	TRBV28	TGTGCCAGCAAAGTCAGGGGACTCAACGAGCAGTACTTC	CASKVRGLNEQYF
12	TRBJ1-5	-	many	TRBV19	TGTGCCAGTAGTAAAGAACATCAGCCCCAGCATTTT	CASSKEHQPQHF
15	TRBJ2-5	TRBD2	many	TRBV7-9	TGTGCCAGCCTCGGTAGCGGGAGTATAGGAGAGACCCAGTACTTC	CASLGSGSIGETQYF
16	TRBJ2-5	-	-	TRBV7-9	TGTGCCAGCAGCTTAGGTGGGGATTATTCTCGGGAGACCCAGTACTTC	CASSLGGDYSRETQYF
14	TRBJ1-1	-	many	TRBV2	TGTGCCAGCAGACCACAGGCGTTGAACACTGAAGCTTTCTTT	CASRPQALNTEAFF
14	TRBJ2-7	TRBD2	few	TRBV15	TGTGCCACCAGTTCCGGGACTACAACCTACGAGCAGTACTTC	CATSSGTTTYEQYF
15	TRBJ1-5	-	many	TRBV7-2	TGTGCCAGCAGCTTAGCGGGGGCGATCCATCAGCCCCAGCATTTT	CASSLAGAIHQPQHF
12	TRBJ1-1	-	many	TRBV29-1	TGCAGCGCTACGGACAGGAACACTGAAGCTTTCTTT	CSATDRNTEAFF
15	TRBJ2-2	TRBD2	many	TRBV10-3	TGTGCCATCAGTGAGACAACTAGCGTGGCCGGGGAGCTGTTTTTT	CAISETTSVAGELFF
11	TRBJ1-1	-	many	TRBV2	TGTGCCAGTATCCAGGGGCCACAAGCTTTCTTT	CASIQGPQAFF
15	TRBJ2-2	-	many	TRBV3-1	TGTGCCAGCAGCACTTCGGTCCAGGGGACCGGGGAGCTGTTTTTT	CASSTSVQGTGELFF
12	TRBJ2-5	TRBD2	many	TRBV20-1	TGCAGTGCTAGAGAAAAGCCGGGACTAGTGTACTTC	CSAREKPGLVYF
15	TRBJ2-5	TRBD1	-	TRBV6-2/TRBV6-3	TGTGCCAGCAGTTGGACAGGATGGGACCAAGAGACCCAGTACTTC	CASSWTGWDQETQYF
15	TRBJ2-5	TRBD2	many	TRBV28	TGTGCCAGCAGCCCAGCGGGAGGGCCGGGGAAGACCCAGTACTTC	CASSPAGGPGKTQYF
11	TRBJ1-5	-	many	TRBV6-1	TGTGCCAGCAGAGGGGGGCAGCCCCAGCATTTT	CASRGGQPQHF
14	TRBJ1-1	-	many	TRBV20-1	TGCAGTGCTAGGGACCAACTAGCGAACACTGAAGCTTTCTTT	CSARDQLANTEAFF